This TCR beta chain was obtained from a study of blood T cell repertoires in COVID-19. Study context: Samples representing acute and convalescent COVID-19 were sourced from the United States, Italy and Spain. PBMCs, B-cell-depleted T cells, or T cells were the source of the cDNA or gDNA that made up the material.

Assay used: immunoSEQ multiplex PCR; TCRdb lists only in-frame clones, some missing. The sample lists around 290,000 clones, 86% occurring once. The CDR3 runs 15 residues. V lost 2 bases and J 5 bases, leaving 16 bases between the germline ends. Germline values: CDR1 SGHKS, CDR2 YYEKEE (reference sequence). Donors in Cohort 3 counted as recovered after two negative PCRs, clearance, or symptom resolution. Material for sequencing was PBMCs or T cells enriched from blood (not recorded which). The receptor comes from a woman aged 18-30 years who had recovered from COVID-19. The rearrangement uses TRBV5-5 and TRBJ1-2; D perhaps matches TRBD1 (6 bases). CDR3 amino acids: CASSLGGRAGYGYTF. DNA of the CDR3: TGTGCCAGCAGCTTAGGGGGACGAGCTGGATATGGCTACACCTTC.